This T cell receptor beta chain was retrieved from a study of T cells in Graves' hyperthyroidism and ophthalmopathy. Study outcomes and limitations: The model's output predicted ophthalmopathy at a median of roughly 6.9 months prior to onset.

The CDR3 extends over 15 amino acids. The V gene's germline CDR1 is ENHRY and CDR2 SYGVKD. The trim removed 6 bases at V and 8 bases at J, leaving 13 bases unmatched. Notes on this clonotype: Its target is not known.

Authors of the study amplified TCR beta CDR3 regions from RNA transcripts. The TCR CDR3 first-round RT-PCR relied on the HTBI primer set. Using its own MiXCR run on the multiplex PCR reads, TCRdb lists one record per CDR3 protein. The data contain tens of thousands of distinct CDR3 sequences, around 48% of them seen just once; the ten biggest clones take up around 11%. The sequence derives from a woman between 25 and 40 years old with Graves' ophthalmopathy. Sequencing input: blood. The V call is TRBV10-3, the J call TRBJ2-1; 7 bases line up with TRBD1. DNA for the CDR3: TGTGCCATCAGGACAGGAACAGGGGTCTGGGATGAGCAGTTCTTC. It yields the protein CAIRTGTGVWDEQFF.